Presented here are 31 T cell receptor beta chains from one specimen sequenced in a study of T cells in Graves' hyperthyroidism and ophthalmopathy. Amplification of TCR beta CDR3 regions used RNA as the template. Using the HTBI primer set, a first-round RT-PCR was run on the TCR CDR3. TCRdb ran MiXCR on the multiplex PCR reads and lists one entry per CDR3 protein. The repertoire includes some 690,000 distinct CDR3 sequences, roughly 17% of them detected once, and about a sixth sits in the top ten. The sample consisted of blood. The source of these receptors is a man aged 50 or older with Graves' hyperthyroidism.

This clonotype was counted many times. The V and J genes are TRBV27 and TRBJ2-1, with TRBD2 as a possible D gene (6 bases). Germline V gene lookup returns CDR1 MNHEY and CDR2 SMNVEV (reference sequence). CDR3 length: 15 amino acids. Trimming removed 5 bases at V and 4 bases at J, with 15 bases between. CDR3 region: CASSPAGLGYNEQFF. CDR3 bases: TGTGCCAGCAGTCCCGCGGGACTCGGATACAATGAGCAGTTCTTC.

This clonotype was seen just once. This chain connects TRBV7-9 to TRBJ1-4; TRBD1 agrees at 9 bases. V lost 3 bases and J lost 11; bases outside the gene matches: 4. Germline-derived CDR1 and CDR2 are SEHNR and FQNEAQ (reference sequence). This CDR3 has 13 amino acids. The CDR3 loop reads CASSFGTGWKLFF. DNA of the CDR3: TGTGCCAGCAGCTTCGGGACAGGGTGGAAACTGTTTTTT.

The V and J genes are TRBV24-1 and TRBJ2-2; TRBD2 matches 11 bases. This CDR3 spans 14 amino acids. The V gene's germline CDR1 is KGHDR and CDR2 SFDVKD. The J segment lost 6 bases and the V segment lost 7 bases, leaving 3 bases of the junction unmatched. The CDR3 sequence is CATRDSGRAGELFF. The CDR3 DNA is TGTGCCACCAGAGATAGCGGGAGGGCCGGGGAGCTGTTTTTT.

At least ten counts were recorded for this clonotype. CDR3 coding DNA: TGTGCCATCAGTGAGTCCCTTAACAAGAACCAAGAGACCCAGTACTTC. Protein: CAISESLNKNQETQYF. The chain employs TRBV10-3 and TRBJ2-5; D is ambiguous. This CDR3 spans 16 amino acids. CDR1 is ENHRY and CDR2 is SYGVKD in the germline V gene. The germline V and J ends were trimmed by 0 bases and 0 bases, with 11 bases remaining between them.

Of note for this clonotype: At one boundary the junction diverges from the germline segment, which might be a read error. This rearrangement joins TRBV6-1 to TRBJ1-2; D uncertain. This CDR3 contains 11 residues. CDR1 is MNHNS and CDR2 is SASEGT in the germline V gene. CDR3 in DNA: TGTGGCAGCAGTGCAACAGTCGGCTACACCTTC. Translating gives CGSSATVGYTF.

The chain uses TRBV5-6 and TRBJ2-7; D is possibly TRBD1 (6 bases). Trimming took off 5 bases at V and 3 bases at J, with 18 bases between the two ends. CDR3 size: 15 residues. Germline V gene sequence: CDR1 SGHDT, CDR2 YYEEEE. The CDR3 region has the DNA TGTGCCAGCAGTTTTCCGTCCAGGGGAGTCTACGAGCAGTACTTC. This encodes CASSFPSRGVYEQYF.

This clonotype was recorded many times. The V call is TRBV19, the J call TRBJ1-1; no definite D call. V dropped 6 bases and J dropped 2 bases, with 16 bases sitting between them. CDR1 is LNHDA, CDR2 SQIVND, per germline (reference sequence). The CDR3 runs 15 residues. This CDR3 reads CASSHFRTGNTEAFF. In DNA form, the CDR3 reads TGTGCCAGTAGCCACTTTAGGACGGGAAACACTGAAGCTTTCTTT. Based on the CDR3 plus reference TRBV19 and TRBJ1-1, the full variable domain is DGGITQSPKYLFRKEGQNVTLSCEQNLNHDAMYWYRQDPGQGLRLIYYSQIVNDFQKGDIAEGYSVSREKKESFPLTVTSAQKNPTAFYLCASSHFRTGNTEAFFGQGTRLTVV.

This clonotype came up many times. The chain couples TRBV6-1 to TRBJ1-5, with a weak D call TRBD1 (6 bases). This CDR3 comprises 13 residues. V lost 7 bases to trimming and J lost 4 bases, with 11 bases between them. CDR1 and CDR2 (germline): MNHNS, SASEGT. In nucleotides, the CDR3 is TGTGCCAGCAAAACAGGGATTAATCAGCCCCAGCATTTT. Translated, it gives CASKTGINQPQHF.

On this clonotype: Sequence at one end of the junction differs from germline and may be a read error. V usage is TRBV7-9 and J usage is TRBJ2-1, with D possibly being TRBD2 (6 bases). The germline CDR1 and CDR2 sequences are SEHNR and FQNEAQ (reference sequence). The CDR3 is 14 residues long. The CDR3 sequence: CASSELAEGGERFF. CDR3 sequence (DNA): TGTGCCAGCAGCGAGTTAGCGGAGGGCGGCGAGCGGTTCTTC.

This clonotype has a count of ten or more. This sequence joins TRBV12-5 and TRBJ2-1; 10 bases are shared with TRBD2. CDR1 and CDR2 (germline): LGHNT, FRNRAP. Unmatched junction bases numbered 6, after V lost 6 bases and J lost 4 bases. The CDR3 spans 15 residues. CDR3 DNA sequence: TGTGCTAGTGGACTTTCTAGCGGGGGATACAATGAGCAGTTCTTC. Translation: CASGLSSGGYNEQFF.

Ten or more counts support this clonotype. The chain links TRBV19 to TRBJ2-5; TRBD2 agrees at 11 bases. Germline trimming cut 9 bases from V and 4 bases from J; bases unmatched to any gene: 7. This CDR3 has 14 residues. The germline CDR1 and CDR2 sequences are LNHDA and SQIVND (reference sequence). The chain's CDR3 is CASHTSGSIETQYF. CDR3 DNA sequence: TGTGCCAGCCACACTAGCGGGAGTATAGAGACCCAGTACTTC. The entire variable domain, with the rest obtained from reference TRBV19 and TRBJ2-5, is as follows: DGGITQSPKYLFRKEGQNVTLSCEQNLNHDAMYWYRQDPGQGLRLIYYSQIVNDFQKGDIAEGYSVSREKKESFPLTVTSAQKNPTAFYLCASHTSGSIETQYFGPGTRLLVL.

This clonotype was detected ten times or more. The chain recombines TRBV28 with TRBJ1-4; no clear D gene. CDR3 size: 14 residues. Trimming took off 5 bases at V and 7 bases at J, with 14 bases between the two ends. Germline lookup yields CDR1 MDHEN and CDR2 SYDVKM. The CDR3 nucleotides read TGTGCCAGCAGTCTCCCTTCGGGTGCTGAAAAACTGTTTTTT. Translated: CASSLPSGAEKLFF.

This clonotype was recorded many times. The rearrangement uses TRBV11-1 and TRBJ2-1; D uncertain. Trimming removed 0 bases at V and 9 bases at J, with 15 bases between. This CDR3 is built from 15 residues. Looked up from germline, CDR1 is SGHAT and CDR2 is FQDESV (reference sequence). The CDR3: CASSLAVGEMVEQFF. DNA of the CDR3: TGTGCCAGCAGCTTAGCGGTAGGAGAAATGGTTGAGCAGTTCTTC. Based on the CDR3 plus reference TRBV11-1 and TRBJ2-1, the full variable domain is EAEVAQSPRYKITEKSQAVAFWCDPISGHATLYWYRQILGQGPELLVQFQDESVVDDSQLPKDRFSAERLKGVDSTLKIQPAELGDSAMYLCASSLAVGEMVEQFFGPGTRLTVL.

CDR3 bases: TGTGCCAGCAGCAAAGATTGGACAGGGACGAATGAGCAGTTCTTC. Its protein product is CASSKDWTGTNEQFF. The chain couples TRBV5-6 to TRBJ2-1, with 8 bases that match TRBD1. The V segment lost 4 bases and the J segment 7 bases; nucleotides outside the gene matches: 10. This CDR3 spans 15 amino acids. CDR1 and CDR2 (germline): SGHDT, YYEEEE.

Ten or more counts support this clonotype. The chain has TRBV6-2 or TRBV6-3 and TRBJ2-3, with no clear D. The V gene lost 4 bases and the J gene lost 10 bases, with 24 bases spanning the gap. CDR3 length equals 16 residues. The germline gives CDR1 MNHEY, CDR2 SVGEGT. CDR3: CASSSPARAVSAPQYF. CDR3 nucleotide sequence: TGTGCCAGCAGTTCGCCAGCCCGTGCTGTTTCGGCACCGCAGTATTTT.

This clonotype was picked up many times. The V gene is TRBV11-2, the J gene TRBJ2-7; a possible D gene is TRBD1 (5 bases). CDR1 is SGHAT, CDR2 FQNNGV, per germline. Between the trimmed V and J ends, which lost 4 bases and 4 bases, there was a span of 14 bases. The CDR3 loop spans 14 amino acids. CDR3 loop: CASSSSRGMYEQYF. CDR3 DNA sequence: TGTGCCAGCAGCTCGTCTAGGGGTATGTACGAGCAGTACTTC.

This clonotype was picked up a small number of times. The chain recombines TRBV5-8 with TRBJ2-7; either TRBD1 or TRBD2 may supply D (5 bases each). From germline, CDR1 is SGHTS and CDR2 YDEGEE. Trimming took 4 bases from V and 5 from J, leaving 13 bases between them. CDR3 length equals 13 residues. CDR3 region: CASSASRDHEQYF. The CDR3 DNA is TGTGCCAGCAGCGCGTCCCGGGACCACGAGCAGTACTTC.

This clonotype showed up many times. This chain connects TRBV6-2 or TRBV6-3 to TRBJ1-1; D is ambiguous. The CDR3 sequence is 13 residues long. Trimming took off 2 bases at V and 1 base at J, with 5 bases between the two ends. Germline CDR1 MNHEY, CDR2 SVGEGT. The CDR3 region has the DNA TGTGCCAGCAGTTACAAAGAGAACACTGAAGCTTTCTTT. Its translation is CASSYKENTEAFF.

This clonotype showed up many times. The V and J genes are TRBV28 and TRBJ2-7; 11 bases map to TRBD2. V was clipped by 5 bases and J by 2 bases; unmatched bases: 5. Germline V gene lookup returns CDR1 MDHEN and CDR2 SYDVKM. This CDR3 comprises 15 residues. This chain's CDR3 is CASSPRLAGTYEQYF. The CDR3 region has the DNA TGTGCCAGCAGTCCCAGACTAGCGGGGACCTACGAGCAGTACTTC.

The rearrangement uses TRBV6-5 and TRBJ2-3; D not resolved. CDR1 is MNHEY, CDR2 SVGAGI, per germline. The CDR3 has 15 amino acids. Trimming removed 0 bases from V and 1 base from J, with 8 bases in between. The CDR3 is CASSYSNVRTDTQYF. In DNA, the CDR3 is TGTGCCAGCAGTTACTCGAACGTACGCACAGATACGCAGTATTTT.

Many counts were recorded for this clonotype. This chain links TRBV6-1 with TRBJ1-2; D uncertain. The CDR3 sequence is 13 residues long. CDR1 is MNHNS, CDR2 SASEGT, per germline. V gave up 2 bases and J gave up 2 bases, with 6 bases separating them. CDR3 sequence reads: CASSEQNNYGYTF. The CDR3 DNA reads TGTGCCAGCAGTGAACAGAACAACTATGGCTACACCTTC.

This clonotype has a count of ten or more. The CDR3 loop is CASSFLGAVGPEAFF. The DNA for the CDR3 is TGTGCCAGCAGTTTTTTGGGGGCGGTGGGACCTGAAGCTTTCTTT. V usage is TRBV12-3 or TRBV12-4 and J usage is TRBJ1-1; possible D gene TRBD1, 6 bases. CDR3 length: 15 amino acids. Trimming cost V 3 bases and J 6 bases, with 17 bases left between them.

This clonotype came up many times. This chain uses TRBV7-8 with TRBJ1-1, with TRBD1 as a possible D gene (5 bases). Deletions cut 6 bases from V and 2 bases from J, with 16 bases between. The CDR3 covers 15 residues. The germline V gene encodes CDR1 SGHVS and CDR2 FQNEAQ. CDR3 sequence: CASSLGGRPNTEAFF. In nucleotides, the CDR3 is TGTGCCAGCAGTCTTGGGGGACGACCTAACACTGAAGCTTTCTTT.

This clonotype was observed a few times. The chain links TRBV7-8 to TRBJ2-2; maybe TRBD1 (5 bases). Trimming removed 5 bases from V and 4 bases from J, with 20 bases in between. Germline loops: CDR1 SGHVS, CDR2 FQNEAQ. CDR3 size: 17 residues. CDR3 amino acids: CASSARLLQGATGELFF. The DNA for the CDR3 is TGTGCCAGCAGCGCCCGTTTGCTGCAGGGCGCCACCGGGGAGCTGTTTTTT. The complete variable domain, with remaining parts taken from reference TRBV7-8 and TRBJ2-2, reads GAGVSQSPRYKVAKRGQDVALRCDPISGHVSLFWYQQALGQGPEFLTYFQNEAQLDKSGLPSDRFFAERPEGSVSTLKIQRTQQEDSAVYLCASSARLLQGATGELFFGEGSRLTVL.

In this sample, this clonotype turned up many times. Here the CDR3 reads CASSHSSSSTDTQYF. The CDR3 nucleotides read TGTGCCAGCAGCCACAGTAGCAGCTCCACAGATACGCAGTATTTT. This sequence joins TRBV14 and TRBJ2-3; D unresolved. V was cut by 3 bases and J by 2 bases, with 12 bases left in between. CDR3 length: 15 residues. Germline CDR1 and CDR2: SGHDN and FVKESK.

This clonotype appeared many times. This chain joins TRBV7-3 and TRBJ2-1; TRBD1 matches 7 bases. V shed 3 bases and J 4 bases; nucleotides not matched to a gene: 6. CDR3 size: 15 residues. Germline V gene data show CDR1 as SGHTA and CDR2 as FQGTGA. CDR3 in amino acids: CASSFTGEGYNEQFF. In nucleotides, the CDR3 is TGTGCCAGCAGCTTTACAGGGGAAGGGTACAATGAGCAGTTCTTC. The variable domain in full, completed from reference TRBV7-3 and TRBJ2-1, reads GAGVSQTPSNKVTEKGKYVELRCDPISGHTALYWYRQSLGQGPEFLIYFQGTGAADDSGLPNDRFFAVRPEGSVSTLKIQRTERGDSAVYLCASSFTGEGYNEQFFGPGTRLTVL.

The V gene is TRBV7-2, the J gene TRBJ1-5; a weak D match, TRBD1 (5 bases). This CDR3 is 14 amino acids long. From germline, CDR1 is SGHTA and CDR2 FQGNSA. Trimming left V 2 bases short and J 7 bases short, with 12 bases between. The CDR3 DNA sequence: TGTGCCAGCAGCTTAATGGTAGGGGTGCAGCCCCAGCATTTT. Translating it yields CASSLMVGVQPQHF.

This clonotype was counted ten times or more. J is TRBJ1-6 and V is TRBV9, with TRBD1 as a possible D gene (6 bases). The germline V and J ends were trimmed by 4 bases and 10 bases, with 18 bases remaining between them. Germline V CDR1 and CDR2: SGDLS, YYNGEE. The CDR3 loop spans 15 amino acids. In DNA form, the CDR3 reads TGTGCCAGCAGCACAGGACAGTCCGGTTCCTCACCCCTCCACTTT. It encodes CASSTGQSGSSPLHF.

This clonotype was seen repeatedly, ten times or more. This chain connects TRBV12-3 or TRBV12-4 to TRBJ1-3; D gene ambiguous. This CDR3 has 15 amino acids. Trimming took off 5 bases at V and 0 bases at J, with 11 bases between the two ends. This chain's CDR3 is CASSIRLPSGNTIYF. The CDR3 nucleotides are TGTGCCAGCAGTATCCGCCTACCCTCTGGAAACACCATATATTTT.

This chain links TRBV28 with TRBJ2-7, with D possibly called TRBD1 or TRBD2 (5 bases each). The ends were cut back, 3 bases at V and 2 bases at J, with 8 bases in the middle. The CDR3 runs to 13 residues. The germline gives CDR1 MDHEN, CDR2 SYDVKM. As DNA, the CDR3 is TGTGCCAGCAGTTTGGGGGACCCCTACGAGCAGTACTTC. Translated, it gives CASSLGDPYEQYF.

V usage is TRBV27 and J usage is TRBJ2-1, with TRBD1 identical over 9 bases. The germline V gene encodes CDR1 MNHEY and CDR2 SMNVEV (reference sequence). CDR3 size: 17 residues. V was pared by 0 bases and J by 6 bases, with 9 bases of the junction left unmatched. DNA for the CDR3: TGTGCCAGCAGTTTATCGATCGGGACAGGGCCAGGCAATGAGCAGTTCTTC. Encoded protein: CASSLSIGTGPGNEQFF.